Sequencing of this T cell receptor (beta chain) was carried out in a study of PD-1 blockade in classical Hodgkin lymphoma. The study's findings and limits: By C4D1, diversity of CD4+ TCRs had risen significantly, whereas that of CD8+ TCRs had not. Patients who initiated nivolumab within 1 year of ASCT were excluded.

The assay was immunoSEQ multiplex PCR, and TCRdb's table has in-frame clones only and misses some. The table includes around 50,000 clones, around 74% detected once. This clone came up a few times. Its specificity is not known. V lost 8 bases, J lost 4 bases, and 6 bases stayed unmatched. The CDR3 spans 13 residues. The germline gives CDR1 MNHEY, CDR2 SVGAGI. Described time point: cycle 4 day 1 (C4D1), after 5 to 7 weeks of nivolumab. Exposure to brentuximab vedotin varied, and each patient had relapsed following autologous stem cell transplantation. J is TRBJ2-5 and V is TRBV6-5; 8 nucleotides agree with TRBD1. The sequence derives from a human donor with classical Hodgkin lymphoma. The starting material was peripheral blood mononuclear cells (PBMCs), obtained before the fourth cycle of nivolumab. DNA of the CDR3: TGTGCCAGCGGCTCGGACAGGGTAGAGACCCAGTACTTC. Translated: CASGSDRVETQYF.